The 12 T cell receptor beta chains in this list originate from one sample, sequenced in a study of blood T cell repertoires in COVID-19. Using immunoSEQ multiplex PCR, the repertoire was profiled, and TCRdb retains in-frame clones only, with some absent. The data hold tens of thousands of clones, with 90% observed a single time. Material for sequencing was peripheral blood. These receptors were taken from a man aged 55 to 70 with active or convalescent COVID-19.

The V gene is TRBV7-9, the J gene TRBJ2-2; D is perhaps TRBD1 (6 bases). Trimming removed 10 bases from V and 6 bases from J, with 12 bases in between. Germline assignment: CDR1 SEHNR and CDR2 FQNEAQ (reference sequence). The length of the CDR3 is 12 residues. CDR3 sequence (DNA): TGTGCCAACCTAAAGGGGGCCGGGGAGCTGTTTTTT. This gives the protein CANLKGAGELFF.

The rearrangement links TRBV15 to TRBJ1-5; 8 nucleotides line up with TRBD1. CDR3 length: 15 residues. Germline CDR1 reads LNHNV; CDR2 reads YYDKDF (reference sequence). The V segment lost 1 base and the J segment 4 bases; nucleotides outside the gene matches: 3. The CDR3 DNA sequence: TGTGCCACCAGCAGAGGAAACAGGGGGAATCAGCCCCAGCATTTT. It specifies CATSRGNRGNQPQHF.

In its sample, this clone was seen once. The chain recombines TRBV29-1 with TRBJ1-2; 7 positions agree with TRBD1. This CDR3 is 12 amino acids long. The germline gives CDR1 SQVTM, CDR2 ANQGSEA. V shed 5 bases and J 1 base; nucleotides not matched to a gene: 1. The CDR3 loop is CSVRDSNYGYTF. The CDR3, as DNA: TGCAGCGTTCGGGACAGTAACTATGGCTACACCTTC. Using reference TRBV29-1 and TRBJ1-2 for the parts outside the CDR3, the full variable domain is SAVISQKPSRDICQRGTSLTIQCQVDSQVTMMFWYRQQPGQSLTLIATANQGSEATYESGFVIDKFPISRPNLTFSTLTVSNMSPEDSSIYLCSVRDSNYGYTFGSGTRLTVV.

The chain employs TRBV6-6 and TRBJ2-7; D possibly corresponds to TRBD1 (5 bases). The CDR3 has 13 residues. V shed 0 bases and J shed 6 bases, with 9 bases lying between them. CDR1 is MNHNY, CDR2 SVGAGI, per germline (reference sequence). Written as DNA, the CDR3 is TGTGCCAGCAGTTACTCTCCCCAGGGCGAGCAGTACTTC. Residues: CASSYSPQGEQYF.

The chain has TRBV27 and TRBJ1-1; 9 bases match TRBD1. V gave up 4 bases and J gave up 6 bases; unmatched junction bases: 12. From germline, CDR1 is MNHEY and CDR2 SMNVEV (reference sequence). CDR3 length: 16 residues. The CDR3 DNA reads as TGTGCCAGCAGTTCCACCGCCGGGACAGGGCTATCTGAAGCTTTCTTT. It specifies CASSSTAGTGLSEAFF.

The chain employs TRBV18 and TRBJ2-1; D unresolved. V lost 2 bases to trimming and J lost 6 bases, with 11 bases between them. The CDR3 is made up of 14 amino acids. The germline V gene has CDR1 KGHSH and CDR2 LQKENI. The CDR3 sequence is CASSPVGSGNEQFF. CDR3 bases: TGTGCCAGCTCACCAGTTGGGTCGGGCAATGAGCAGTTCTTC.

The chain recombines TRBV5-1 with TRBJ1-1; D gene unclear. Per germline, CDR1 SGHRS and CDR2 YFSETQ. Between the trimmed V and J ends, which lost 4 bases and 4 bases, there was a span of 14 bases. CDR3 length equals 14 residues. The CDR3, as DNA: TGCGCCAGCAGCCCCCAAGGCGGTGGCACTGAAGCTTTCTTT. It specifies CASSPQGGGTEAFF.

The V gene is TRBV12-3 or TRBV12-4, the J gene TRBJ1-3; D call uncertain. V lost 6 bases and J lost 9, with 12 bases in between. This CDR3 spans 12 amino acids. CDR3 region: CASSPLGGTIYF. DNA for the CDR3: TGTGCCAGCAGCCCACTAGGAGGCACCATATATTTT.

This chain links TRBV18 with TRBJ1-4; 10 positions agree with TRBD1. V was clipped by 3 bases and J by 5 bases; unmatched bases: 6. Germline V lookup: CDR1 KGHSH, CDR2 LQKENI. CDR3 length: 16 amino acids. CDR3 in DNA: TGTGCCAGCTCACCGCCCAGGACAGGGGGAAATGAAAAACTGTTTTTT. It codes for CASSPPRTGGNEKLFF.

This sequence joins TRBV5-1 and TRBJ1-2; no clear D. The CDR3 sequence is 14 residues long. V lost 4 bases to trimming and J lost 5 bases, with 15 bases between them. Germline lookup yields CDR1 SGHRS and CDR2 YFSETQ. The CDR3 bases are TGCGCCAGCAGCCCTGGTAGAGCCCAATATGGCTACACCTTC. This encodes CASSPGRAQYGYTF.

The chain has TRBV7-2 and TRBJ2-1, with D unclear. This CDR3 comprises 13 residues. Between the trimmed V and J ends, which lost 5 bases and 3 bases, there was a span of 8 bases. Germline lookup yields CDR1 SGHTA and CDR2 FQGNSA. CDR3 DNA: TGTGCCAGCAGCCCCACAAACTACAATGAGCAGTTCTTC. Translating it yields CASSPTNYNEQFF.

This clone has a single count. The V and J genes are TRBV6-1 and TRBJ2-3; maybe TRBD2 (5 bases). This CDR3 comprises 16 residues. CDR1 is MNHNS and CDR2 is SASEGT in the germline V gene. V was trimmed by 0 bases and J by 6 bases, leaving 16 bases between them. The CDR3 region has the DNA TGTGCCAGCAGTGAAGCTCCGGGGATGCGCTCCGATACGCAGTATTTT. This translates into CASSEAPGMRSDTQYF.